The 9 T cell receptor beta chains listed next were all sequenced from one sample in a study of blood T cell repertoires in COVID-19. Measured with immunoSEQ multiplex PCR; TCRdb has only the in-frame clones, and not every one. The sample yields about 220,000 clones, about four fifths seen once. Material: peripheral blood. These TCRs come from an elderly woman with acute or convalescent COVID-19.

CDR3 coding DNA: TGTGCCAGTAGTGTCACAGGGGGTCGAAATACTGAAGCTTTCTTT. The encoded protein is CASSVTGGRNTEAFF. The chain carries TRBV19 and TRBJ1-1, with 8 nucleotides matching TRBD1. The CDR3 consists of 15 residues. The ends lost 5 bases at V and 5 bases at J; junction bases unmatched: 10. The germline V gene has CDR1 LNHDA and CDR2 SQIVND (reference sequence).

This clone appeared a single time. The rearrangement joins TRBV15 to TRBJ2-6; TRBD2 might be the D (6 bases). The CDR3 consists of 17 residues. Per germline, CDR1 LNHNV and CDR2 YYDKDF (reference sequence). V was clipped by 4 bases and J by 0 bases, with 13 bases between them. DNA for the CDR3: TGTGCCACCAGCATGGTTTTCGGGAGCTCTGGGGCCAACGTCCTGACTTTC. As protein: CATSMVFGSSGANVLTF.

CDR3 protein: CASSPGQGSYGYTF. As DNA, the CDR3 is TGTGCCAGCAGCCCGGGACAGGGCTCCTATGGCTACACCTTC. This chain joins TRBV9 and TRBJ1-2; 9 bases are a match to TRBD1. The germline gives CDR1 SGDLS, CDR2 YYNGEE. The V segment lost 4 bases and the J segment 4 bases; nucleotides outside the gene matches: 5. The CDR3 totals 14 residues.

The chain combines TRBV7-2 with TRBJ2-2, with D unclear. This CDR3 is 15 amino acids long. In germline, CDR1 is SGHTA, CDR2 FQGNSA. Trimming cost V 0 bases and J 7 bases, with 12 bases left between them. CDR3 nucleotide sequence: TGTGCCAGCAGCTTAGCAGCTACCCGAGACGGGGAGCTGTTTTTT. Protein sequence: CASSLAATRDGELFF.

The chain has TRBV5-4 and TRBJ1-2, with TRBD1 identical over 10 bases. V lost 5 bases to trimming and J lost 13 bases; unmatched junction nucleotides: 11. Germline V CDR1 and CDR2: SGHNT, YYREEE (reference sequence). The CDR3 runs to 13 residues. The CDR3 nucleotides are TGTGCCAGCAGTTACCGGGACAGGGGAACTAGCACCTTC. The encoded protein is CASSYRDRGTSTF.

This sequence joins TRBV3-1 (or the pseudogene TRBV3-2) and TRBJ1-1, with D hard to call. Trimming shortened V by 0 bases and J by 10 bases, and 15 bases separated the two germline ends. The CDR3 extends over 14 amino acids. Germline V gene sequence: CDR1 LGHDT, CDR2 YNNKEL (reference sequence). CDR3 region: CASSQDLRRHGAFF. In nucleotides, the CDR3 is TGTGCCAGCAGCCAAGATCTCAGGCGTCATGGAGCTTTCTTT.

V usage is TRBV29-1 and J usage is TRBJ2-1; 8 nucleotides match TRBD1. The CDR3 runs 17 residues. Per the germline V gene, CDR1 is SQVTM and CDR2 is ANQGSEA. Germline trimming cut 1 base from V and 2 bases from J; bases unmatched to any gene: 10. CDR3 DNA sequence: TGCAGCGTTGAAGGCCGAAAAGGGACAGGTCCCTACAATGAGCAGTTCTTC. It specifies CSVEGRKGTGPYNEQFF.

The chain joins TRBV5-1 to TRBJ1-6; TRBD1 aligns across 9 bases. With 0 bases clipped from V and 10 bases from J, the junction kept 5 bases outside the gene matches. This CDR3 region has 15 residues. Germline CDR1 and CDR2: SGHRS and YFSETQ. The CDR3 coding sequence is TGCGCCAGCAGCTTGGACTGGGACAGGGACTCACCCCTCCACTTT. Translating it yields CASSLDWDRDSPLHF.

This clone was detected only a few times. V gene TRBV5-1 combines with J gene TRBJ2-7, with 9 bases fitting TRBD1. There are 16 residues in the CDR3. The germline V gene has CDR1 SGHRS and CDR2 YFSETQ. V lost 0 bases to trimming and J lost 3 bases; unmatched junction nucleotides: 7. CDR3 region: CASSLGATGGLYEQYF. In DNA, the CDR3 is TGCGCCAGCAGCTTGGGGGCGACAGGGGGTCTCTACGAGCAGTACTTC. The full variable domain, its missing parts supplied by reference TRBV5-1 and TRBJ2-7, is KAGVTQTPRYLIKTRGQQVTLSCSPISGHRSVSWYQQTPGQGLQFLFEYFSETQRNKGNFPGRFSGRQFSNSRSEMNVSTLELGDSALYLCASSLGATGGLYEQYFGPGTRLTVT.